These 26 T cell receptor beta chains originate from one sample sequenced in a study of T-cell reconstitution after alpha-beta-depleted transplantation in children. Preparation of the TCRbeta library was carried out with unique molecular identifiers. TCRdb redid the calling of the PCR reads with MiXCR, one entry per CDR3 protein. The table shows about 500,000 distinct CDR3 sequences, with approximately 32% occurring only once. This material consisted of PBMCs from the stem cell graft donor, taken from the stem cell graft. The receptor source for this set is a human donor who donated a stem cell graft to a child with aplastic anemia.

This clonotype was counted between two and nine times. The chain couples TRBV27 to TRBJ2-7; the match to TRBD1 covers 11 bases. Germline V gives CDR1 MNHEY, CDR2 SMNVEV (reference sequence). This CDR3 has 16 residues. Here the CDR3 reads CTSSFRGTGGSYEQYV. In DNA form, the CDR3 reads TGCACCAGCAGTTTTAGAGGGACAGGGGGCTCCTACGAGCAGTACGTC.

This clonotype was picked up a small number of times. This rearrangement joins TRBV12-3 or TRBV12-4 to TRBJ2-7, with TRBD1 identical over 7 bases. The CDR3 is made up of 13 amino acids. V lost 10 bases, J lost 0 bases, and 6 bases stayed unmatched. CDR3 DNA: TGTGCCACCAGAGGGACAGACTCCTACGAGCAGTACTTC. This codes for CATRGTDSYEQYF.

The J gene is TRBJ2-1, the V gene TRBV12-5; 9 positions match TRBD2. The V gene's germline CDR1 is LGHNT and CDR2 FRNRAP. J gave up 9 bases and V 0 bases, and 9 bases lay outside the gene matches. This CDR3 comprises 16 residues. The CDR3 DNA follows: TGTGCTAGTGGTTTGGTAACGAGTAGCGGGAGAGGTGAGCAGTTCTTC. It codes for CASGLVTSSGRGEQFF. Full variable domain (missing parts from reference TRBV12-5 and TRBJ2-1): DARVTQTPRHKVTEMGQEVTMRCQPILGHNTVFWYRQTMMQGLELLAYFRNRAPLDDSGMPKDRFSAEMPDATLATLKIQPSEPRDSAVYFCASGLVTSSGRGEQFFGPGTRLTVL.

This clonotype was observed a few times. The genes are TRBV12-3 or TRBV12-4 and TRBJ1-1; 7 nucleotides match TRBD1. This CDR3 is 17 amino acids long. Trimming took 3 bases from V and 4 from J; bases not matched to a gene: 14. The CDR3 region is CASSFVGTAIRTTEAFF. For the CDR3, the DNA is TGTGCCAGCAGTTTTGTTGGGACAGCGATACGAACCACTGAAGCTTTCTTT.

This clonotype was counted ten times or more. The chain employs TRBV28 and TRBJ2-1; TRBD2 matches 7 bases. With V trimmed by 8 bases and J by 9 bases, 19 bases remained unmatched. The CDR3 runs 16 residues. The germline gives CDR1 MDHEN, CDR2 SYDVKM. CDR3 nucleotides: TGTGCCAGCTACCTAGCTAGGTGGGAGGGCAGGAGTGAGCAGTTCTTC. Protein product: CASYLARWEGRSEQFF.

V is TRBV7-2 and J is TRBJ1-2; 8 positions agree with TRBD1. V was pared by 5 bases and J by 8 bases, with 13 bases of the junction left unmatched. The CDR3 spans 15 residues. The V gene's germline CDR1 is SGHTA and CDR2 FQGNSA. The CDR3 DNA reads as TGTGCCAGCAGCCGCTACGGGACAGGAGCTCAGGGCTACACCTTC. It is translated as CASSRYGTGAQGYTF.

CDR3 DNA sequence: TGTGCCAGCAGCTCTTCACCCGGGGGAGGCTCCGAGCAGTACGTC. It specifies CASSSSPGGGSEQYV. The gene calls are TRBV6-1 and TRBJ2-7; TRBD2 is a possible D gene (6 bases). The germline V gene encodes CDR1 MNHNS and CDR2 SASEGT. The CDR3 contains 15 residues. Trimming removed 6 bases from V and 6 bases from J, with 21 bases in between.

The V call is TRBV6-1, the J call TRBJ2-5; D is unresolved. CDR1 MNHNS and CDR2 SASEGT come from the germline V gene. Trimming took 1 base from V and 5 from J, leaving 8 bases between them. CDR3 length: 13 residues. The CDR3 loop reads CASSEGWWETQYF. Written as DNA, the CDR3 is TGTGCCAGCAGTGAAGGCTGGTGGGAGACCCAGTACTTC.

This chain links TRBV7-8 with TRBJ2-7; 10 positions match TRBD2. Germline V gene data show CDR1 as SGHVS and CDR2 as FQNEAQ. The CDR3 extends over 15 amino acids. J gave up 6 bases and V 0 bases, and 5 bases lay outside the gene matches. CDR3 amino acids: CASSLALAGVAEQYF. The CDR3 DNA follows: TGTGCCAGCAGCTTAGCTCTAGCGGGAGTCGCCGAGCAGTACTTC. The whole variable domain, filled in from reference TRBV7-8 and TRBJ2-7, reads GAGVSQSPRYKVAKRGQDVALRCDPISGHVSLFWYQQALGQGPEFLTYFQNEAQLDKSGLPSDRFFAERPEGSVSTLKIQRTQQEDSAVYLCASSLALAGVAEQYFGPGTRLTVT.

The chain combines TRBV7-2 with TRBJ2-6; D is possibly TRBD1 (6 bases). Deletions cut 5 bases from V and 0 bases from J, with 11 bases between. This CDR3 is 16 amino acids long. Germline values: CDR1 SGHTA, CDR2 FQGNSA. The CDR3 sequence: CASSGQRSSGANVLTF. In DNA form, the CDR3 reads TGTGCCAGCAGCGGACAGCGATCCTCTGGGGCCAACGTCCTGACTTTC. Filled out from reference TRBV7-2 and TRBJ2-6, the complete variable domain reads GAGVSQSPSNKVTEKGKDVELRCDPISGHTALYWYRQSLGQGLEFLIYFQGNSAPDKSGLPSDRFSAERTGGSVSTLTIQRTQQEDSAVYLCASSGQRSSGANVLTFGAGSRLTVL.

The chain couples TRBV30 to TRBJ2-7; the D is unclear. CDR1 is GTSNPN and CDR2 is SVGIG in the germline V gene (reference sequence). The CDR3 sequence is 13 residues long. V was cut by 0 bases and J by 7 bases, with 13 bases left in between. The DNA for the CDR3 is TGTGCCTGGAGTGTCGGCATTCCGGGTGAGCAGTACTTC. This codes for CAWSVGIPGEQYF.

This sequence joins TRBV5-6 and TRBJ2-1; tentative D call: TRBD1 (6 bases). The CDR3 is made up of 18 amino acids. V gave up 0 bases and J gave up 0 bases, with 16 bases separating them. Germline values: CDR1 SGHDT, CDR2 YYEEEE. CDR3 in DNA: TGTGCCAGCAGCTTGGGGGGGCCAGCTGGAGGCTCCTACAATGAGCAGTTCTTC. This encodes CASSLGGPAGGSYNEQFF.

The chain combines TRBV5-6 with TRBJ2-1; D is undetermined. The germline gives CDR1 SGHDT, CDR2 YYEEEE. The V gene lost 0 bases and the J gene lost 7 bases, with 14 bases spanning the gap. CDR3 length: 15 amino acids. The CDR3 is CASSLETGFSNEQFF. In DNA form, the CDR3 reads TGTGCCAGCAGCTTGGAGACGGGCTTCTCAAATGAGCAGTTCTTC.

This clonotype showed up many times. The junction departs from the called germline gene at one end, perhaps through a read error. The chain uses TRBV5-1 and TRBJ2-5; no clear D gene. Germline lookup yields CDR1 SGHRS and CDR2 YFSETQ. CDR3 length equals 13 residues. The CDR3 nucleotides read TGTGCCAGCAGCTTGGCCTCTCGAGAGACCCAGTACTTC. Encoded protein: CASSLASRETQYF.

CDR3 region: CSVERGITYNEQFF. CDR3 bases: TGCAGCGTTGAAAGGGGGATAACCTACAATGAGCAGTTCTTC. The chain links TRBV29-1 to TRBJ2-1, with D possibly matching TRBD1 (6 bases). The V end lost 2 bases, the J end lost 2 bases, and 10 bases lay between the germline ends. The CDR3 sequence is 14 residues long. Germline V gives CDR1 SQVTM, CDR2 ANQGSEA.

The rearrangement joins TRBV11-3 to TRBJ2-1, with unresolved D. Germline CDR1 and CDR2: SGHNT and YENEEA. There are 12 residues in the CDR3. Trimming removed 1 base at V and 9 bases at J, with 7 bases between. The CDR3 reads CASSLGVSEQFF. CDR3 coding DNA: TGTGCCAGCAGCTTAGGGGTTAGTGAGCAGTTCTTC.

This chain links TRBV18 with TRBJ1-5, with D maybe TRBD1 (5 bases). Germline V gene lookup returns CDR1 KGHSH and CDR2 LQKENI. This CDR3 has 15 residues. V was cut by 3 bases and J by 2 bases, with 11 bases left in between. CDR3 loop: CASSPGLSGNQPQHF. The CDR3 nucleotides read TGTGCCAGCTCACCGGGGCTCTCGGGCAATCAGCCCCAGCATTTT.

This clonotype was counted between two and nine times. This chain connects TRBV20-1 to TRBJ2-7; 11 nucleotides agree with TRBD2. The CDR3 is 14 amino acids. Per germline, CDR1 DFQATT and CDR2 SNEGSKA (reference sequence). The V and J ends lost 5 bases and 6 bases, in that order; junction bases with no gene match: 9. The DNA of the CDR3 is TGCAGTGCTGGTAACCCCGGACTAGCGGGCGAGCAGTACTTC. Residues: CSAGNPGLAGEQYF.

This clonotype was seen a handful of times. CDR3 DNA: TGTGCCAGCAGTTACCGGGACAGGGGTGGCTACACCTTC. The encoded protein is CASSYRDRGGYTF. The chain carries TRBV6-5 and TRBJ1-2; 10 bases match TRBD1. The V and J ends lost 2 bases and 7 bases, in that order; junction bases with no gene match: 1. The CDR3 has 13 residues. CDR1 is MNHEY, CDR2 SVGAGI, per germline.

About this clonotype: An end of the junction does not agree with germline; a read error may underlie this. This chain joins TRBV27 and TRBJ2-6; 9 bases agree with TRBD1. Germline CDR1 is MNHEY and CDR2 is SMNVEV (reference sequence). The CDR3 length is 18 residues. This chain's CDR3 is CASSPSPGQGGGANGLTF. CDR3 nucleotide sequence: TGTGCCAGCAGCCCCTCACCGGGACAGGGTGGTGGGGCCAACGGCCTGACTTTC.

This rearrangement joins TRBV20-1 to TRBJ2-2; TRBD2 agrees at 7 bases. Germline CDR1 and CDR2: DFQATT and SNEGSKA (reference sequence). This CDR3 region has 14 residues. Trimming removed 6 bases from V and 3 bases from J; junction bases left unmatched: 7. CDR3 bases: TGCAGTGCCGCAGCGGGGCGCGACACCGGGGAGCTGTTTTTT. Protein sequence: CSAAAGRDTGELFF.

This clonotype was counted many times. The chain carries TRBV10-3 and TRBJ1-5; 7 bases are a match to TRBD1. Germline V gives CDR1 ENHRY, CDR2 SYGVKD. There are 14 residues in the CDR3. Trimming at V came to 4 bases and at J to 4 bases, leaving 4 bases not matched to a gene. CDR3 in amino acids: CAISAGQSNQPQHF. The CDR3 coding sequence is TGTGCCATCAGTGCGGGACAGTCGAATCAGCCCCAGCATTTT.

V gene TRBV6-2 or TRBV6-3 combines with J gene TRBJ1-1, with D possibly being TRBD1 (6 bases). Germline CDR1 is MNHEY and CDR2 is SVGEGT. This CDR3 has 14 residues. V lost 4 bases, J lost 4 bases, and 13 bases lay in between. The CDR3 here is CASSSSGESTEAFF. CDR3 nucleotide sequence: TGTGCCAGCAGTTCTTCAGGGGAGAGCACTGAAGCTTTCTTT.

The chain employs TRBV28 and TRBJ1-5; unclear D gene. CDR1 and CDR2 (germline): MDHEN, SYDVKM. V was cut by 4 bases and J by 0 bases, with 19 bases left in between. This CDR3 has 18 amino acids. The CDR3 region is CASSSTVGRPHSNQPQHF. The CDR3, as DNA: TGTGCCAGCAGTTCGACCGTTGGACGGCCTCATAGCAATCAGCCCCAGCATTTT.

CDR3 residues: CASSNLGQVYYEQYF. In DNA, the CDR3 is TGTGCCAGCAGTAACTTGGGACAGGTCTACTACGAGCAGTACTTC. The V and J genes are TRBV6-5 and TRBJ2-7; 8 positions agree with TRBD1. J was trimmed by 3 bases and V by 5 bases; bases with no gene match: 9. Germline CDR1 reads MNHEY; CDR2 reads SVGAGI. The CDR3 is made up of 15 amino acids.

The V call is TRBV7-9, the J call TRBJ2-2, with 8 bases lining up with TRBD1. Trimming removed 5 bases from V and 4 bases from J; junction bases left unmatched: 12. Germline CDR1 is SEHNR and CDR2 is FQNEAQ (reference sequence). The CDR3 runs 17 residues. The CDR3 region has the DNA TGTGCCAGCAGCCCGATCCTCGACAGGGGTGTCACCGGGGAGCTGTTTTTT. Translated: CASSPILDRGVTGELFF.